Listed below are T cell receptor beta chains from one sample, sequenced in a study of T-cell reconstitution after alpha-beta-depleted transplantation in children. MiXCR, applied by TCRdb to the PCR reads, yields one record per CDR3 protein. Among roughly 310,000 distinct CDR3 sequences listed, roughly 25% were seen once. The starting material was PBMCs, mostly from graft donor cells, obtained 180 days after TCRalphabeta/CD19-depleted stem cell transplant. Receptor source: a male patient younger than 18 who had a stem cell transplant for acute lymphoblastic leukemia, so the T cells may come from the graft donor. Each CDR3 is given with its conserved first and last residue. D genes are given only for firm matches. Not every row has a clone size; where given, it reads once, few, many or a size class.

j_call	d_call	clone_size	v_call	cdr3_aa	cdr3_nt
TRBJ1-3	TRBD1	few	TRBV20-1	CSAAPGQGGGNTIYF	TGCAGTGCTGCTCCGGGACAGGGGGGAGGAAACACCATATATTTT
TRBJ2-3	-	-	TRBV19	CASSIEGTGADTQYF	TGTGCCAGTAGTATAGAGGGGACCGGGGCAGATACGCAGTATTTT
TRBJ2-7	TRBD2	few	TRBV6-4	CASTLGLVRYEQYF	TGTGCCAGCACCCTCGGACTAGTTCGCTACGAGCAGTACTTC
TRBJ2-7	-	-	TRBV13	CASSLRSWAYEQYF	TGTGCCAGCAGCTTAAGATCCTGGGCGTACGAGCAGTACTTC
TRBJ2-7	-	few	TRBV7-8	CASSLGDTSEQYF	TGTGCCAGCAGCTTAGGAGACACCTCTGAGCAGTACTTC
TRBJ2-7	-	-	TRBV27	CASSLSRGGGEQYF	TGTGCCAGCAGTTTATCGCGAGGGGGGGGCGAGCAGTACTTC
TRBJ2-7	-	-	TRBV10-2	CASIDPGGPKKYEQYF	TGCGCCAGCATTGACCCTGGGGGGCCCAAGAAGTACGAGCAGTACTTC
TRBJ2-3	-	-	TRBV5-1	CASSLVGTTDTQYF	TGCGCCAGCAGCTTGGTCGGTACCACAGATACGCAGTATTTT
TRBJ2-1	-	few	TRBV24-1	CATSDLGFGTRMRNEQFF	TGTGCCACCAGTGATTTGGGCTTCGGGACAAGGATGCGGAATGAGCAGTTCTTC
TRBJ2-1	-	-	TRBV24-1	CATSDPGRSHKQFF	TGTGCCACCAGTGATCCCGGTCGAAGTCATAAGCAGTTCTTC
TRBJ2-1	-	-	TRBV6-5	CASSLRGGGDEQFF	TGTGCCAGCAGTTTGCGGGGAGGCGGGGATGAGCAGTTCTTC
TRBJ1-2	TRBD1	few	TRBV6-5	CASSSTDRVYNGYTF	TGTGCCAGCAGTTCCACCGACAGGGTTTACAATGGCTACACCTTC
TRBJ2-1	-	few	TRBV20-1	CSARDPSSYNEQFF	TGCAGTGCTAGAGATCCGTCCTCCTACAATGAGCAGTTCTTC
TRBJ2-3	TRBD1	-	TRBV10-3	CAIRPDRAGTDTQYF	TGTGCCATCAGACCCGACAGGGCCGGCACAGATACGCAGTATTTT
TRBJ2-1	-	-	TRBV12-3/TRBV12-4	CASSLNPHFGPEQFF	TGTGCCAGCAGTTTGAACCCCCACTTCGGCCCTGAGCAGTTCTTC
TRBJ1-2	TRBD1	-	TRBV6-2/TRBV6-3	CASRNRDSHYGYTF	TGTGCCAGCAGAAACCGGGACAGCCACTATGGCTACACCTTC
TRBJ2-1	-	-	TRBV4-1	CASSLKGPLGNEQFF	TGCGCCAGCAGCCTGAAGGGACCCCTCGGCAATGAGCAGTTCTTC
TRBJ2-5	-	-	TRBV5-1	CASSSLKNQETQYF	TGCGCCAGCAGCTCCCTAAAAAACCAAGAGACCCAGTACTTC
TRBJ2-5	-	-	TRBV5-1	CASSFASSGETQYF	TGCGCCAGCAGCTTCGCTAGCTCCGGGGAGACCCAGTACTTC
TRBJ2-3	-	-	TRBV10-3	CAISSPSSGTDTQYF	TGTGCCATCAGCTCCCCTAGTAGCGGAACAGATACGCAGTATTTT
TRBJ2-2	-	few	TRBV18	CASSPRVPNTGELFF	TGTGCCAGCTCCCCCCGGGTCCCGAACACCGGGGAGCTGTTTTTT
TRBJ1-2	TRBD1	few	TRBV15	CATSSLDRTNYGYTF	TGTGCCACCAGCAGTTTGGACAGGACTAACTATGGCTACACCTTC
TRBJ2-1	TRBD1	-	TRBV12-3/TRBV12-4	CASSIAGTGAYNEQFF	TGTGCCAGCAGTATAGCCGGGACAGGGGCATACAATGAGCAGTTCTTC
TRBJ2-7	-	-	TRBV5-5	CASSLDPSQQYF	TGTGCCAGCAGCTTGGACCCCAGTCAGCAGTACTTC
TRBJ2-1	-	few	TRBV5-1	CASSSTGHSSYNEQFF	TGCGCCAGCAGCTCCACAGGGCACAGCTCCTACAATGAGCAGTTCTTC
TRBJ2-1	-	-	TRBV9	CASSGYYNEQFF	TGTGCCAGCTCTGGCTACTACAATGAGCAGTTCTTC
TRBJ2-7	-	-	TRBV20-1	CSATSWGGEQYF	TGCAGTGCTACCAGCTGGGGAGGCGAGCAGTACTTC
TRBJ2-1	TRBD2	few	TRBV20-1	CSAIPGLADYNEQFF	TGCAGTGCTATTCCTGGACTAGCGGACTACAATGAGCAGTTCTTC
TRBJ1-6	TRBD1	-	TRBV20-1	CSATRFRTGANSPLHF	TGCAGTGCTACCCGATTCCGGACAGGGGCTAATTCACCCCTCCACTTT
TRBJ2-5	-	once	TRBV7-8	CASSLDVAPTQYF	TGTGCCAGCAGCTTAGATGTGGCCCCGACCCAGTACTTC
TRBJ2-1	-	-	TRBV20-1	CSARIGSLSYNEQFF	TGCAGTGCTAGAATAGGGAGTCTTTCCTACAATGAGCAGTTCTTC
TRBJ1-1	-	-	TRBV7-6	CASSSTRQRLMNTEAFF	TGTGCCAGCAGCTCTACCCGACAGAGACTAATGAACACTGAAGCTTTCTTT
TRBJ1-1	-	few	TRBV7-9	CASSPPGNTEAFF	TGTGCCAGCAGTCCCCCCGGGAACACTGAAGCTTTCTTT
TRBJ2-7	-	few	TRBV5-1	CASSLGTLEQYF	TGCGCCAGCAGCTTGGGGACGCTCGAGCAGTACTTC
TRBJ2-1	-	few	TRBV5-6	CASSFRARAGLNEQFF	TGTGCCAGCAGCTTTCGGGCCCGGGCGGGGTTGAATGAGCAGTTCTTC
TRBJ1-4	TRBD1	-	TRBV27	CASSLSVLGQGATNEKLFF	TGTGCCAGCAGTTTATCAGTCTTGGGACAGGGTGCAACTAATGAAAAACTGTTTTTT
TRBJ1-1	-	-	TRBV2	CASGALNTEAFF	TGTGCCAGCGGGGCCCTGAACACTGAAGCTTTCTTT